Below, 23 T cell receptor beta chains from the same sample are listed, as sequenced in a study of CD8+CD57+ T cells in acquired aplastic anemia. CDR3 and TCR beta VDJ profiling relied on a genomic DNA template. TCRdb called the reads again in MiXCR, with one record for every CDR3 protein. The repertoire holds about 130,000 distinct CDR3 sequences, with over 45% as singletons. The material sequenced was sorted CD4+, CD8+, or CD8+CD57+ T cells (not recorded which) from PBMCs. These receptors were obtained from a human donor in good health, serving as a control.

Ten or more counts support this clonotype. The chain uses TRBV7-9 and TRBJ1-2; D ambiguous. V dropped 4 bases and J dropped 5 bases, with 8 bases sitting between them. The CDR3 totals 12 residues. The germline gives CDR1 SEHNR, CDR2 FQNEAQ (reference sequence). This chain's CDR3 is CASSSPLYGYTF. The CDR3 region has the DNA TGTGCCAGCAGCTCCCCCTTGTATGGCTACACCTTC.

The gene calls are TRBV10-3 and TRBJ1-1; unclear D gene. Germline V lookup: CDR1 ENHRY, CDR2 SYGVKD. The V and J ends lost 6 bases and 2 bases respectively, with 13 bases between them. The CDR3 has 14 amino acids. The CDR3 loop is CAISYTASNTEAFF. CDR3 nucleotide sequence: TGTGCCATCAGCTACACAGCGTCTAACACTGAAGCTTTCTTT.

In regard to this clonotype: One junction end disagrees with the germline gene, perhaps due to a read error. J is TRBJ1-5 and V is TRBV11-2; D call uncertain. The J call may be mistaken, given a closer DNA end match to TRBJ2-3. Germline assignment: CDR1 SGHAT and CDR2 FQNNGV. This CDR3 region has 14 residues. The DNA for the CDR3 is TGTGTCAGCAGCTTCTCCCGGGTGGATCAGCCCCAGTATTTT. Translation gives CVSSFSRVDQPQYF.

The gene calls are TRBV20-1 and TRBJ1-2; D is undetermined. Germline loops: CDR1 DFQATT, CDR2 SNEGSKA (reference sequence). V was clipped by 2 bases and J by 5 bases, with 15 bases between them. This CDR3 comprises 14 residues. The chain's CDR3 is CSARPLAGGYGYTF. The CDR3 nucleotides read TGCAGTGCTAGACCACTGGCAGGAGGGTATGGCTACACCTTC.

There are many counts of this clonotype. The rearrangement links TRBV7-2 to TRBJ1-2; TRBD1 might be the D (6 bases). The germline V gene encodes CDR1 SGHTA and CDR2 FQGNSA. V lost 6 bases and J lost 6, with 11 bases in between. This CDR3 spans 12 amino acids. The CDR3: CASRRTENGYTF. CDR3 nucleotides: TGTGCCAGCAGGAGGACAGAGAATGGCTACACCTTC. Supplemented by reference TRBV7-2 and TRBJ1-2, the full variable domain reads GAGVSQSPSNKVTEKGKDVELRCDPISGHTALYWYRQSLGQGLEFLIYFQGNSAPDKSGLPSDRFSAERTGGSVSTLTIQRTQQEDSAVYLCASRRTENGYTFGSGTRLTVV.

The V call is TRBV29-1, the J call TRBJ2-1; 9 bases align to TRBD1. Germline V gene data show CDR1 as SQVTM and CDR2 as ANQGSEA. The V and J ends lost 6 bases and 6 bases, in that order; junction bases with no gene match: 6. The CDR3 loop spans 13 amino acids. CDR3 bases: TGCAGCGTGGGACAGGGTAGGAGCAATGAGCAGTTCTTC. Residues: CSVGQGRSNEQFF.

This clonotype showed up just a few times. Germline is not matched at one junction end, which may reflect a read error. The J gene is TRBJ2-7, the V gene TRBV7-3; 7 nucleotides match TRBD1. The germline CDR1 and CDR2 sequences are SGHTA and FQGTGA. The CDR3 length is 12 residues. CDR3 in amino acids: CTSSQQGSEQYF. CDR3 DNA: TGTACCAGCAGCCAACAGGGGAGCGAGCAGTACTTC.

The sample holds many counts of this clonotype. V usage is TRBV3-1 and J usage is TRBJ2-5; TRBD2 matches at 7 bases. CDR3 length: 16 residues. Trimming removed 1 base from V and 3 bases from J; junction bases left unmatched: 8. CDR1 and CDR2 from the germline V gene are LGHDT and YNNKEL (reference sequence). The CDR3 coding sequence is TGTGCCAGCAGCCAAGGGGGGGGGAGGGCTGAAGAGACCCAGTACTTC. Its translation: CASSQGGGRAEETQYF.

Worth noting for this clonotype: At one of its ends the junction is not consistent with the germline gene, which may arise from a read error. The CDR3 reads CATSAAGKGNGQFF. As DNA, the CDR3 is TGTGCCACCAGTGCCGCGGGAAAGGGCAATGGGCAGTTCTTC. This chain links TRBV24-1 with TRBJ2-1; tentatively, D is TRBD2 (6 bases). The CDR3 extends over 14 amino acids. Germline CDR1 KGHDR, CDR2 SFDVKD.

About this clonotype itself: A junction end diverges from the germline sequence, so it may reflect a read error. V gene TRBV6-5 combines with J gene TRBJ2-5; D is unclear. Germline V gene sequence: CDR1 MNHEY, CDR2 SVGAGI. This CDR3 is 15 amino acids long. The CDR3 nucleotides are TGTGCCAGCAGTTACGTGGGCCGTGACCAGGAGACCCAGTACTTC. This gives the protein CASSYVGRDQETQYF.

CDR3 bases: TGTGCCAGCAGTTACGGCAATAACTATGGCTACACCTTC. Protein: CASSYGNNYGYTF. This sequence joins TRBV6-5 and TRBJ1-2; D gene uncertain. CDR3 size: 13 residues. Germline lookup yields CDR1 MNHEY and CDR2 SVGAGI. Trimming took 2 bases from V and 1 from J, leaving 5 bases between them.

This clonotype was observed once. The rearrangement joins TRBV7-2 to TRBJ1-6, with no clear D. CDR1 is SGHTA and CDR2 is FQGNSA in the germline V gene. CDR3 length: 14 amino acids. The V end was cut by 1 base, the J end by 10 bases, with 11 bases between. The CDR3 region is CASSLGAGSSPLHF. The CDR3 nucleotides are TGTGCCAGCAGCTTAGGTGCGGGTTCCTCACCCCTCCACTTT.

CDR3 sequence reads: CASSEVGRNIQYF. Written as DNA, the CDR3 is TGTGCCAGCAGTGAAGTGGGGCGGAACATTCAGTACTTC. This chain links TRBV2 with TRBJ2-4; D is possibly TRBD1 (5 bases). The CDR3 has 13 amino acids. Between the trimmed V and J ends, which lost 1 base and 7 bases, there was a span of 8 bases. Germline CDR1 and CDR2: SNHLY and FYNNEI.

The V gene is TRBV4-3, the J gene TRBJ2-3; 10 bases align to TRBD1. The V gene end was trimmed by 1 base and the J gene end by 1 base; junction bases not matched to a gene: 2. The CDR3 covers 16 residues. CDR1 is LGHNA, CDR2 YSLEER, per germline. In nucleotides, the CDR3 is TGCGCCAGCAGCCAAGTGACAGGGGGCCGCACAGATACGCAGTATTTT. Translated, it gives CASSQVTGGRTDTQYF.

V is TRBV19 and J is TRBJ1-5; D unresolved. Germline V CDR1 and CDR2: LNHDA, SQIVND (reference sequence). The V gene lost 3 bases and the J gene lost 0 bases, with 24 bases spanning the gap. There are 20 residues in the CDR3. Here the CDR3 reads CASSILTHSWIRYSNQPQHF. In DNA, the CDR3 is TGTGCCAGTAGTATCCTAACCCACTCCTGGATCCGCTATAGCAATCAGCCCCAGCATTTT.

This chain uses TRBV3-1 with TRBJ2-4; TRBD1 is a possible D gene (7 bases). Germline CDR1 is LGHDT and CDR2 is YNNKEL (reference sequence). The CDR3 runs 18 residues. V was shortened by 1 base and J by 2 bases, with 18 bases between the two germline ends. This CDR3 reads CASSQGPGRGVTKNIQYF. In nucleotides, the CDR3 is TGTGCCAGCAGCCAAGGGCCTGGCAGGGGGGTGACCAAAAACATTCAGTACTTC.

This clonotype has only one observation. The rearrangement links TRBV10-2 to TRBJ2-7, with D possibly TRBD1 on 6 matching bases. This CDR3 spans 12 amino acids. Trimming cost V 6 bases and J 2 bases, with 8 bases left between them. Germline V CDR1 and CDR2: WSHSY, SAAADI. CDR3 DNA: TGCGCCAGCAGGGACAGTACCTACGAGCAGTACTTC. Protein sequence: CASRDSTYEQYF.

This clonotype has more than one count but fewer than ten. This CDR3 is CSSKSGSNTEAFF. As DNA, the CDR3 is TGCAGCTCAAAGAGCGGGAGCAACACTGAAGCTTTCTTT. This chain links TRBV29-1 with TRBJ1-1; D not resolved. Germline V gene lookup returns CDR1 SQVTM and CDR2 ANQGSEA. The CDR3 consists of 13 residues. Trimming took off 8 bases at V and 2 bases at J, with 15 bases between the two ends.

The table lists this clonotype with many counts. The rearrangement links TRBV3-1 to TRBJ2-5, with D unclear. Per the germline V gene, CDR1 is LGHDT and CDR2 is YNNKEL (reference sequence). The CDR3 sequence is 12 residues long. V was shortened by 4 bases and J by 4 bases, with 7 bases between the two germline ends. CDR3 nucleotides: TGTGCCAGCAGCCGAAATGGAGAGACCCAGTACTTC. Amino acids: CASSRNGETQYF.

The gene calls are TRBV11-2 and TRBJ1-2; the match to TRBD1 covers 8 bases. There are 17 residues in the CDR3. CDR1 is SGHAT and CDR2 is FQNNGV in the germline V gene. V was pared by 5 bases and J by 4 bases, with 15 bases of the junction left unmatched. The CDR3 sequence is CASSPRTGPTTSYGYTF. As DNA, the CDR3 is TGTGCCAGCAGCCCACGGACAGGGCCGACTACCTCCTATGGCTACACCTTC.

The rearrangement links TRBV20-1 to TRBJ1-3; D is unresolved. Looked up from germline, CDR1 is DFQATT and CDR2 is SNEGSKA (reference sequence). The V gene lost 1 base and the J gene lost 3 bases, with 7 bases spanning the gap. The CDR3 loop spans 13 amino acids. The CDR3 DNA follows: TGCAGTGCTAGAGCAACCGTTGGAAACACCATATATTTT. Its translation: CSARATVGNTIYF.

The chain carries TRBV12-3 or TRBV12-4 and TRBJ1-2, with D unclear. The CDR3 loop spans 12 amino acids. V lost 6 bases and J 4 bases, leaving 9 bases between the germline ends. CDR3: CASRSFGYGYTF. CDR3 nucleotides: TGTGCCAGCAGATCCTTTGGCTATGGCTACACCTTC.

This clonotype has a handful of counts. This chain joins TRBV12-3 or TRBV12-4 and TRBJ1-1; D uncertain. The CDR3 consists of 14 residues. The V end lost 2 bases, the J end lost 0 bases, and 7 bases lay between the germline ends. The CDR3 loop is CASSLRPMNTEAFF. CDR3 nucleotides: TGTGCCAGCAGTTTACGGCCCATGAACACTGAAGCTTTCTTT.